The 23 T cell receptor beta chains given below trace back to one sample, sequenced in a study of shared clonotypes between healthy human individuals. Using immunoSEQ multiplex PCR, the repertoire was profiled, and TCRdb retains in-frame clones only, with some absent. The sample holds over 2 million clones; around 92% are singletons and the top ten take around 0.35%. Sample: naive CD4+ T cells from PBMCs. Subset reported: CD45RA+ positively selected. These receptors came from a young man in good health. Some clones in this sample may be carry-over from other donors' samples.

This chain joins TRBV5-4 and TRBJ2-7, with D perhaps matching TRBD1 (6 bases). Germline V gene data show CDR1 as SGHNT and CDR2 as YYREEE (reference sequence). CDR3 length equals 15 residues. The V gene lost 3 bases and the J gene lost 2 bases, with 15 bases spanning the gap. For the CDR3, the DNA is TGTGCCAGCAGCTCAGGGGTCCTCGCGGCCTACGAGCAGTACTTC. Its translation is CASSSGVLAAYEQYF.

Note on this clone: This sample also contains other DNA sequences that code for the same CDR3. The chain is built from TRBV11-3 and TRBJ1-4; 7 bases match TRBD1. The germline CDR1 and CDR2 sequences are SGHNT and YENEEA. The V segment lost 5 bases and the J segment 0 bases; nucleotides outside the gene matches: 3. This CDR3 region has 15 residues. CDR3 sequence: CASSRGTATNEKLFF. The CDR3 bases are TGTGCCAGCAGCCGAGGGACAGCAACTAATGAAAAACTGTTTTTT.

Written as DNA, the CDR3 is TGTGCCAGCAGCCCGCGGGAGGCCCCCTCCGAGCAGTACTTC. Translated: CASSPREAPSEQYF. The chain couples TRBV5-4 to TRBJ2-7; TRBD2 matches at 8 bases. V dropped 4 bases and J dropped 6; count of bases not matched to a gene: 9. Germline-derived CDR1 and CDR2 are SGHNT and YYREEE (reference sequence). CDR3 length: 14 amino acids.

This chain links TRBV28 with TRBJ2-7; tentatively, D is TRBD1 (6 bases). The V gene lost 1 base and the J gene lost 1 base, with 11 bases spanning the gap. Germline CDR1 MDHEN, CDR2 SYDVKM. The CDR3 spans 15 residues. The chain's CDR3 is CASSLYRAMSYEQYF. CDR3 coding DNA: TGTGCCAGCAGTTTATACAGGGCGATGTCCTACGAGCAGTACTTC. The full variable domain, rest sourced from reference TRBV28 and TRBJ2-7, is DVKVTQSSRYLVKRTGEKVFLECVQDMDHENMFWYRQDPGLGLRLIYFSYDVKMKEKGDIPEGYSVSREKKERFSLILESASTNQTSMYLCASSLYRAMSYEQYFGPGTRLTVT.

The chain links TRBV9 to TRBJ2-7; 8 bases are shared with TRBD1. The CDR3 extends over 16 amino acids. The ends lost 4 bases at V and 4 bases at J; junction bases unmatched: 13. The germline CDR1 and CDR2 sequences are SGDLS and YYNGEE. CDR3 sequence: CASSPRWARGLYEQYF. CDR3 bases: TGTGCCAGCAGCCCACGCTGGGCCAGGGGGCTGTACGAGCAGTACTTC.

This chain joins TRBV6-1 and TRBJ1-1, with TRBD1 matching 11 bases. J lost 3 bases, V lost 1 base, and 4 bases had no gene match. The CDR3 contains 16 residues. In germline, CDR1 is MNHNS, CDR2 SASEGT. The CDR3 region has the DNA TGTGCCAGCAGTGAAGGGACAGGGGGCGGAGACACTGAAGCTTTCTTT. This codes for CASSEGTGGGDTEAFF.

This chain uses TRBV27 with TRBJ2-2; the match to TRBD2 covers 9 bases. CDR1 and CDR2 (germline): MNHEY, SMNVEV (reference sequence). CDR3 length equals 19 residues. V shed 5 bases and J 6 bases; nucleotides not matched to a gene: 19. The CDR3 nucleotides read TGTGCCAGCAGTCGAGTCTTTTGGGTAGCGGGAGAGGTCCCCGGGGAGCTGTTTTTT. Amino acid sequence: CASSRVFWVAGEVPGELFF.

The V gene is TRBV9, the J gene TRBJ2-2; TRBD2 aligns across 8 bases. In germline, CDR1 is SGDLS, CDR2 YYNGEE. The CDR3 spans 16 residues. Trimming removed 2 bases from V and 4 bases from J; junction bases left unmatched: 7. CDR3 in amino acids: CASSVGTSAATGELFF. The CDR3 DNA sequence: TGTGCCAGCAGCGTCGGGACTAGTGCCGCCACCGGGGAGCTGTTTTTT.

The gene calls are TRBV2 and TRBJ2-2; possibly TRBD1 for D (6 bases). With 8 bases removed from V and 4 bases from J, the gap between germline ends came to 14 bases. The CDR3 spans 14 residues. Germline CDR1 reads SNHLY; CDR2 reads FYNNEI. Written as DNA, the CDR3 is TGTGCCAGCCGCGTGGGGGCGGGCACCGGGGAGCTGTTTTTT. Protein sequence: CASRVGAGTGELFF.

This chain joins TRBV11-2 and TRBJ2-1, with 7 bases aligning to TRBD1. J was trimmed by 5 bases and V by 4 bases; bases with no gene match: 8. This CDR3 is built from 15 residues. Germline CDR1 and CDR2: SGHAT and FQNNGV. Here the CDR3 DNA reads TGTGCCAGCAGCTCCGAGGGGGCGCGCGACAATGAGCAGTTCTTC. This translates into CASSSEGARDNEQFF.

The rearrangement links TRBV28 to TRBJ1-2, with 7 bases identical to TRBD1. The V gene's germline CDR1 is MDHEN and CDR2 SYDVKM. Trimming took 8 bases from V and 4 from J; bases not matched to a gene: 13. The CDR3 runs 15 residues. CDR3 sequence (DNA): TGTGCCAGCGGGTCGTCGGATGGGACAGCCTATGGCTACACCTTC. It yields the protein CASGSSDGTAYGYTF.

The chain employs TRBV4-1 and TRBJ1-4; 12 bases are a match to TRBD1. This CDR3 has 17 residues. Unmatched junction bases numbered 12, after V lost 6 bases and J lost 7 bases. Germline CDR1 is MGHRA and CDR2 is YSYEKL. In DNA form, the CDR3 reads TGCGCCAGCAGGACACCGGGACAGGGGGCGCGGAGTGAAAAACTGTTTTTT. Amino acids: CASRTPGQGARSEKLFF.

This chain links TRBV9 with TRBJ2-3; D gene uncertain. The CDR3 covers 16 residues. V was shortened by 1 base and J by 5 bases, with 17 bases between the two germline ends. Germline-derived CDR1 and CDR2 are SGDLS and YYNGEE. CDR3 loop: CASSVRIGQDGDTQYF. CDR3 sequence (DNA): TGTGCCAGCAGCGTACGGATTGGGCAGGACGGAGATACGCAGTATTTT.

V usage is TRBV5-1 and J usage is TRBJ2-3, with a tentative D call TRBD2 (5 bases). V lost 2 bases and J lost 0, with 10 bases in between. The CDR3 runs 15 residues. Germline V gene sequence: CDR1 SGHRS, CDR2 YFSETQ. The DNA for the CDR3 is TGCGCCAGCAGCTTCCGGGGATCTAGCACAGATACGCAGTATTTT. Its translation: CASSFRGSSTDTQYF.

The chain employs TRBV9 and TRBJ2-3; 11 bases are a match to TRBD2. Germline CDR1 and CDR2: SGDLS and YYNGEE. This CDR3 comprises 17 residues. Germline trimming cut 0 bases from V and 2 bases from J; bases unmatched to any gene: 5. In DNA form, the CDR3 reads TGTGCCAGCAGCGTAGGGTTAGCGGGAGGGCTCACAGATACGCAGTATTTT. Translating it yields CASSVGLAGGLTDTQYF.

The gene calls are TRBV29-1 and TRBJ2-7; D uncertain. Trimming removed 5 bases at V and 1 base at J, with 9 bases between. This CDR3 has 12 residues. Per germline, CDR1 SQVTM and CDR2 ANQGSEA. The DNA of the CDR3 is TGCAGCGTTACCTGGCAGTCCTACGAGCAGTACTTC. It translates to CSVTWQSYEQYF.

The V call is TRBV19, the J call TRBJ2-2; 8 nucleotides match TRBD1. There are 14 residues in the CDR3. Germline assignment: CDR1 LNHDA and CDR2 SQIVND (reference sequence). Unmatched junction bases numbered 3, after V lost 9 bases and J lost 0 bases. The chain's CDR3 is CASRDRPNTGELFF. DNA of the CDR3: TGTGCCAGCCGGGACAGGCCGAACACCGGGGAGCTGTTTTTT.

The genes are TRBV19 and TRBJ1-5, with TRBD1 as a possible D gene (6 bases). V dropped 6 bases and J dropped 2 bases, with 17 bases sitting between them. The CDR3 runs 16 residues. From germline, CDR1 is LNHDA and CDR2 SQIVND (reference sequence). The CDR3 nucleotides read TGTGCCAGTAGAATCCTGGACAGCCACGGCAATCAGCCCCAGCATTTT. Translated: CASRILDSHGNQPQHF.

The chain combines TRBV7-8 with TRBJ2-1, with 11 bases lining up with TRBD2. Per the germline V gene, CDR1 is SGHVS and CDR2 is FQNEAQ. The CDR3 sequence is 18 residues long. Trimming removed 2 bases from V and 0 bases from J; junction bases left unmatched: 6. The CDR3 bases are TGTGCCAGCAGCTTAACTGGACTAGCGGGCAGCTCCTACAATGAGCAGTTCTTC. It specifies CASSLTGLAGSSYNEQFF. The whole variable domain, remainder taken from reference TRBV7-8 and TRBJ2-1, is GAGVSQSPRYKVAKRGQDVALRCDPISGHVSLFWYQQALGQGPEFLTYFQNEAQLDKSGLPSDRFFAERPEGSVSTLKIQRTQQEDSAVYLCASSLTGLAGSSYNEQFFGPGTRLTVL.

For this clone: Likely a read error: the CDR3 ends without its conserved phenylalanine or tryptophan. It is unclear where the CDR3 begins or ends on the DNA, so no DNA is shown, and the CDR3 is as TCRdb lists it. The chain employs TRBV7-6 and TRBJ1-5; the tabulated D call, TRBD1, remains unverified against the DNA. CDR1 SGHVS and CDR2 FNYEAQ come from the germline V gene. The CDR3 length equals 12 residues, ends included. CDR3 protein: CASSTKPGQGTI.

The rearrangement uses TRBV4-2 and TRBJ2-5, with D uncertain. This CDR3 is built from 17 residues. Germline V lookup: CDR1 LGHNA, CDR2 YNFKEQ. V was clipped by 0 bases and J by 3 bases, with 17 bases between them. The CDR3 region is CASSQDPPYGREETQYF. CDR3 DNA: TGTGCCAGCAGCCAAGATCCCCCCTACGGAAGGGAAGAGACCCAGTACTTC.

The rearrangement links TRBV28 to TRBJ2-6; D remains ambiguous. The CDR3 contains 16 residues. V gave up 7 bases and J gave up 0 bases, with 13 bases separating them. The germline V gene encodes CDR1 MDHEN and CDR2 SYDVKM. CDR3 loop: CASNLGEFSGANVLTF. The CDR3 region has the DNA TGTGCCAGCAACCTTGGGGAATTCTCTGGGGCCAACGTCCTGACTTTC.

This sequence joins TRBV6-4 and TRBJ2-7; TRBD2 is a possible D gene (5 bases). Germline CDR1 is MRHNA and CDR2 is SNTAGT. The germline V and J ends were trimmed by 2 bases and 2 bases, with 19 bases remaining between them. There are 17 residues in the CDR3. As DNA, the CDR3 is TGTGCCAGCAGTGACCCTACTGCCCGACGGGAAGCCTACGAGCAGTACTTC. As protein: CASSDPTARREAYEQYF.